This T cell receptor (beta chain) emerged from a study of blood T cells in healthy people across ages. About the study: About one barcoded beta molecule was captured per two T cells (by template switching).

A second PCR of 7 to 11 cycles used a sample-barcoded 5' primer and a J-beta primer mix. Tags on each cDNA molecule came from a template-switch adaptor with 12 random nucleotides. TCRdb processed the 5' RACE reads anew with MiXCR; each CDR3 protein has one entry. The sample lists around 1,000,000 distinct CDR3 sequences, around 27% occurring once. Study-wide findings and caveats: With naive T cell percentage, TCR beta diversity showed a strong correlation.

With regard to this clonotype: Antigen: not known.

Deletions cut 3 bases from V and 7 bases from J, with 12 bases between. This CDR3 contains 14 residues. The data were also submitted as part of a second study, on T cells of mothers and their children. That study reports: Second-round PCR products received sample barcodes and 2-4 random nucleotides from the M1S primer.

The sequenced material came from blood. The receptor was isolated from a girl aged 2 to 9 in good health. The chain carries TRBV12-3 or TRBV12-4 and TRBJ2-2; no clear D gene. This CDR3 is CASSFGRSSGELFF. Written as DNA, the CDR3 is TGTGCCAGCAGTTTCGGCAGAAGCAGCGGGGAGCTGTTTTTT.